This T cell receptor (beta chain) is drawn from a study of T cell responses to AZD1222 COVID-19 vaccine. TCRdb's copy holds only in-frame clones and misses some; the assay was immunoSEQ multiplex PCR. The data contain some 65,000 clones, about four fifths of them singletons. Worth noting for this clone: What it recognizes is unknown.

Notes on the study in general: Compared with day 0, the breadth and depth of the Spike-specific TCR repertoire rose significantly after two doses of AZD1222. Females outnumbered males among donors, who were mostly white British; clonal diversity was possibly underestimated. Unmutated regions of variants are reportedly targeted by nearly half of spike-specific TCRs.

The sequence was obtained from an adult in good health. The material was peripheral blood, obtained on day 0 of MenACWY control vaccination.

The CDR3 spells CASLGRANTGELFF. In nucleotides, the CDR3 is TGTGCCAGTTTGGGACGGGCGAACACCGGGGAGCTGTTTTTT. The V and J genes are TRBV6-5 and TRBJ2-2; either TRBD1 or TRBD2 may fit D (5 bases each). The V end was cut by 9 bases, the J end by 0 bases, with 11 bases between. This CDR3 has 14 amino acids. The germline V gene encodes CDR1 MNHEY and CDR2 SVGAGI.